This is a list of T cell receptor beta chains from one sample in a study of cytomegalovirus exposure and HLA in healthy donors. Sequenced by immunoSEQ multiplex PCR; TCRdb stores in-frame clones only, minus some. The repertoire holds roughly 180,000 clones, with approximately 81% as singletons. Material for sequencing was PBMCs. The receptors derive from a man aged 25-45 years in good health and CMV-seronegative. The CDR3 runs from the conserved cysteine through the conserved F or W. A D gene is named only where the DNA matches it firmly. Some rows mark clone size as missing; the rest say once, few, many or name a class of expanded clone.

v_call	j_call	d_call	clone_size	cdr3_aa	cdr3_nt
TRBV30	TRBJ2-1	TRBD2	.	CAWGVVLAGGEQFF	TGTGCCTGGGGTGTCGTACTAGCGGGAGGTGAGCAGTTCTTC
TRBV7-9	TRBJ2-1	TRBD1	.	CASSLIGQGYINEQFF	TGTGCCAGCAGCTTAATTGGACAGGGGTATATCAATGAGCAGTTCTTC
TRBV9	TRBJ2-2	TRBD1	.	CASSVTPGQGTGELFF	TGTGCCAGCAGCGTCACTCCGGGACAGGGCACCGGGGAGCTGTTTTTT
TRBV28	TRBJ1-1	.	.	CASTPYMNTEAFF	TGTGCCAGCACCCCCTATATGAACACTGAAGCTTTCTTT
TRBV5-8	TRBJ2-7	.	.	CASSPRGLYEQYF	TGTGCCAGCAGCCCCCGGGGTCTGTACGAGCAGTACTTC
TRBV7-2	TRBJ2-3	.	.	CASSPTRDSDTQYF	TGTGCCAGCAGCCCGACCCGGGACTCAGATACGCAGTATTTT
TRBV2	TRBJ1-6	.	once	CASRDSGSPLHF	TGTGCCAGCCGAGACTCGGGTTCACCCCTCCACTTT
TRBV4-1	TRBJ2-7	TRBD2	.	CASSPTSGDTYEQYF	TGCGCCAGCAGCCCCACTAGCGGGGATACCTACGAGCAGTACTTC
TRBV5-1	TRBJ2-3	.	few	CASSLVAPDTDTQYF	TGCGCCAGCAGCTTGGTAGCGCCGGACACAGATACGCAGTATTTT
TRBV7-6	TRBJ2-7	.	.	CASSPRAPGVYEQYF	TGTGCCAGCAGCCCGCGGGCTCCGGGCGTATACGAGCAGTACTTC
TRBV9	TRBJ1-5	.	.	CASSVGWGLNSNQPQHF	TGTGCCAGCAGCGTAGGGTGGGGGCTCAATAGCAATCAGCCCCAGCATTTT
TRBV5-1	TRBJ2-1	TRBD1	.	CASRTPGQGHNEQFF	TGCGCCAGCAGAACACCGGGACAGGGACACAATGAGCAGTTCTTC
TRBV5-6	TRBJ1-1	.	.	CASSLHAENTEAFF	TGTGCCAGCAGCCTGCATGCAGAGAACACTGAAGCTTTCTTT
TRBV19	TRBJ2-7	.	.	CASSIDSSYEQYF	TGTGCCAGTAGTATCGACAGCTCCTACGAGCAGTACTTC
TRBV4-2	TRBJ2-7	TRBD2	.	CASSQEGSLAVPNEQYF	TGTGCCAGCAGCCAAGAAGGGTCCCTAGCGGTACCAAACGAGCAGTACTTC
TRBV7-8	TRBJ1-2	.	.	CASSLTGKRDGYTF	TGTGCCAGCAGTTTAACAGGGAAAAGGGATGGCTACACCTTC
TRBV30	TRBJ1-2	.	.	CAWSVLPRGYGYTF	TGTGCCTGGAGTGTACTCCCTAGGGGCTATGGCTACACCTTC
TRBV6-6	TRBJ2-7	.	.	CASSPSSVHSYEQYF	TGTGCCAGCAGTCCATCCTCGGTGCACTCCTACGAGCAGTACTTC
TRBV7-2	TRBJ1-2	TRBD1	.	CASSFYGQGGNYGYTF	TGTGCCAGCAGCTTTTACGGACAGGGGGGTAACTATGGCTACACCTTC
TRBV4-3	TRBJ2-3	.	once	CASSQDGSHSTTDTQYF	TGCGCCAGCAGCCAAGATGGCTCACATTCAACCACAGATACGCAGTATTTT
TRBV28	TRBJ1-5	TRBD1	.	CASRSLGTGTYNQPQHF	TGTGCCAGCAGGTCACTCGGGACAGGGACCTATAATCAGCCCCAGCATTTT
TRBV7-9	TRBJ2-7	.	.	CASSLQYEQYF	TGTGCCAGCAGCTTACAATACGAGCAGTACTTC
TRBV7-2	TRBJ2-7	TRBD1	.	CASSLAGTGTGLVSEQYF	TGTGCCAGCAGCTTAGCGGGGACAGGGACTGGTCTAGTGTCCGAGCAGTACTTC
TRBV14	TRBJ2-5	TRBD1	.	CASSQDTGAFQETQYF	TGTGCCAGCAGCCAAGACACAGGGGCCTTCCAAGAGACCCAGTACTTC
TRBV27	TRBJ1-2	TRBD1	.	CASRGQGAPPYGYTF	TGTGCCAGCAGAGGACAGGGGGCGCCTCCCTATGGCTACACCTTC
TRBV12-5	TRBJ2-5	TRBD2	.	CASGPGREGEIQYF	TGTGCTAGTGGCCCCGGGAGGGAGGGAGAGATCCAGTACTTC
TRBV9	TRBJ2-3	.	.	CASSPRTGASTDTQYF	TGTGCCAGCAGCCCTCGGACTGGTGCTAGCACAGATACGCAGTATTTT
TRBV19	TRBJ2-3	.	once	CASSIGGRNTDTQYF	TGTGCCAGTAGTATAGGAGGGAGAAACACAGATACGCAGTATTTT
TRBV6-5	TRBJ2-7	.	few	CASSVWALGEQYF	TGTGCCAGCTCCGTATGGGCTTTGGGCGAGCAGTACTTC
TRBV29-1	TRBJ1-2	.	once	CSVEVTGYGYTF	TGCAGCGTTGAAGTGACAGGCTATGGCTACACCTTC
TRBV19	TRBJ1-3	.	.	CASTLRGQSGNTIYF	TGTGCCAGTACTCTAAGAGGACAGTCTGGAAACACCATATATTTT
TRBV5-5	TRBJ2-3	TRBD2	.	CASSLIELAGEDTQYF	TGTGCCAGCAGCTTGATAGAGCTAGCGGGAGAGGATACGCAGTATTTT
TRBV2	TRBJ1-4	.	.	CASSETEKLFF	TGTGCCAGCAGTGAAACAGAAAAACTGTTTTTT
TRBV7-9	TRBJ2-7	TRBD1	few	CASSLAGTGAREQYF	TGTGCCAGCAGCTTAGCTGGGACAGGGGCTAGGGAGCAGTACTTC
TRBV7-2	TRBJ2-7	TRBD2	.	CASSPGGLVYEQYF	TGTGCCAGCAGCCCCGGGGGACTAGTCTACGAGCAGTACTTC
TRBV7-9	TRBJ2-2	TRBD1	.	CASSSPTGVNTGELFF	TGTGCCAGCAGCTCTCCGACAGGGGTCAACACCGGGGAGCTGTTTTTT
TRBV4-2	TRBJ2-1	.	.	CASSQDGGFGYNEQFF	TGTGCCAGCAGCCAAGACGGAGGGTTCGGATACAATGAGCAGTTCTTC
TRBV7-2	TRBJ2-5	.	.	CASSLAHTETQYF	TGTGCCAGCAGCTTAGCACACACAGAGACCCAGTACTTC
TRBV11-2	TRBJ2-1	.	.	CASSSSGPRSSSMFF	TGTGCCAGCAGCTCCTCTGGGCCGAGAAGTTCAAGTATGTTCTTC
TRBV7-9	TRBJ2-1	.	.	CASSLMRSSYNEQFF	TGTGCCAGCAGCTTAATGCGGAGCTCCTACAATGAGCAGTTCTTC
TRBV6-1	TRBJ2-4	.	.	CASSLWRLAKNIQYF	TGTGCCAGCAGTCTGTGGAGGTTAGCCAAAAACATTCAGTACTTC
TRBV10-1	TRBJ2-1	TRBD2	.	CASSGTLRGVYHEQFF	TGCGCCAGCAGTGGGACCCTACGGGGGGTTTACCATGAGCAGTTCTTC
TRBV6-6	TRBJ2-7	TRBD2	.	CASSPTSGGSLYEQYF	TGTGCCAGCAGTCCGACTAGCGGGGGGTCCCTCTACGAGCAGTACTTC
TRBV12-5	TRBJ2-2	TRBD2	.	CASGFSLRGVDGGGELFF	TGTGCTAGTGGCTTCAGCCTGCGGGGGGTCGACGGGGGCGGGGAGCTGTTTTTT
TRBV30	TRBJ1-1	.	.	CAWSALMGGNTEAFF	TGTGCCTGGAGTGCCCTAATGGGGGGGAACACTGAAGCTTTCTTT
TRBV15	TRBJ2-7	.	.	CATSRVFNYEQYF	TGTGCCACCAGCAGAGTTTTTAACTACGAGCAGTACTTC
TRBV5-4	TRBJ1-3	.	.	CASSPYSGNTIYF	TGTGCCAGCAGTCCCTACTCTGGAAACACCATATATTTT
TRBV19	TRBJ2-1	.	few	CASSHNSYNEQFF	TGTGCCAGTAGTCACAACTCCTACAATGAGCAGTTCTTC
TRBV6-6	TRBJ1-3	.	.	CASSTSTGLSGNTIYF	TGTGCCAGCAGTACCTCGACAGGACTCTCTGGAAACACCATATATTTT
TRBV4-2	TRBJ2-5	TRBD2	.	CASSHGLAGGQLETQYF	TGTGCCAGCAGCCACGGACTAGCGGGAGGGCAATTAGAGACCCAGTACTTC
TRBV4-1	TRBJ2-1	.	once	CASSQDYTSYNEQFF	TGCGCCAGCAGCCAAGATTACACCTCATACAATGAGCAGTTCTTC
TRBV18	TRBJ1-5	.	.	CASSPGGTNSNQPQHF	TGTGCCAGCTCACCAGGCGGGACGAATAGCAATCAGCCCCAGCATTTT
TRBV6-4	TRBJ2-1	TRBD2	medium-sized	CASSDSSGSYNEQFF	TGTGCCAGCAGTGACTCTAGCGGGAGTTACAATGAGCAGTTCTTC
TRBV28	TRBJ2-7	TRBD2	.	CASRGLAGNVKAYEQYF	TGTGCCAGCAGGGGACTAGCGGGTAATGTGAAGGCCTACGAGCAGTACTTC